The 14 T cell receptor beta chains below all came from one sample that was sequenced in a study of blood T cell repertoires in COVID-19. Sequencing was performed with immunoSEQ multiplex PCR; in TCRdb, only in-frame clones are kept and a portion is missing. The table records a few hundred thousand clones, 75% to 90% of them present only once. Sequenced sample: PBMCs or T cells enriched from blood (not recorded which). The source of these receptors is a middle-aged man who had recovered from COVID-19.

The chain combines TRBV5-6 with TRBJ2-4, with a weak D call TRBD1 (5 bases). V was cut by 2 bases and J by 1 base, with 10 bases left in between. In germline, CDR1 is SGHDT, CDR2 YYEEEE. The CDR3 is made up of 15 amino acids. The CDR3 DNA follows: TGTGCCAGCAGCTTTCTACAGGAGGCCAAAAACATTCAGTACTTC. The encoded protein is CASSFLQEAKNIQYF.

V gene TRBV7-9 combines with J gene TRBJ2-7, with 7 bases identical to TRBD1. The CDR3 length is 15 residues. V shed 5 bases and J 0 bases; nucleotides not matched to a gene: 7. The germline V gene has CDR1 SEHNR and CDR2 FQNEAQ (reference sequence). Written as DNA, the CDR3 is TGTGCCAGCAGCCCCGCCGGGACAGCCTCCTACGAGCAGTACTTC. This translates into CASSPAGTASYEQYF.

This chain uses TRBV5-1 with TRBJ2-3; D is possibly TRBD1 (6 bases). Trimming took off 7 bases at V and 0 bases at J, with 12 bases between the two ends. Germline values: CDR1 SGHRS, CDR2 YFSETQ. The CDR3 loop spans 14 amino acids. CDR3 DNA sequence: TGCGCCAGCGGACCCAGGGGCAGCACAGATACGCAGTATTTT. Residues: CASGPRGSTDTQYF.

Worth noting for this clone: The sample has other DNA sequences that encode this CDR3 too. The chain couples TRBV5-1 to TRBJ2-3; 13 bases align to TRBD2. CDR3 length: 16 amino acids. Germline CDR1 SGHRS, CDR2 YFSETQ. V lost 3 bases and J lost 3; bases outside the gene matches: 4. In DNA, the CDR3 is TGCGCCAGCAGCTCGGGGGGACTAGCGGGAACAGATACGCAGTATTTT. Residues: CASSSGGLAGTDTQYF.

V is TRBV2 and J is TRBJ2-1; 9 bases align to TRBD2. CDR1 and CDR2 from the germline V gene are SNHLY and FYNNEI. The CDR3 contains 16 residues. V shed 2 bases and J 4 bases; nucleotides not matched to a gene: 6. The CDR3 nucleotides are TGTGCCAGCAGTGAAAATGGACTAGCGCTTTACAATGAGCAGTTCTTC. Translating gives CASSENGLALYNEQFF.

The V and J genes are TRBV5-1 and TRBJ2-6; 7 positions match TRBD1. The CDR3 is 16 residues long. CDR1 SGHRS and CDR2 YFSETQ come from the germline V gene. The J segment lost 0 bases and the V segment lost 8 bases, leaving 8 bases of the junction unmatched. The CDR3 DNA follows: TGCGCCAGTCTTAGGGGGCCTCACTCTGGGGCCAACGTCCTGACTTTC. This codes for CASLRGPHSGANVLTF.

CDR3 region: CATSDSGTHQPQHF. The CDR3 nucleotides are TGTGCCACCAGTGATTCAGGGACACATCAGCCCCAGCATTTT. The V call is TRBV24-1, the J call TRBJ1-5, with a tentative D call TRBD1 (6 bases). Per germline, CDR1 KGHDR and CDR2 SFDVKD. This CDR3 region has 14 residues. V was clipped by 2 bases and J by 5 bases, with 9 bases between them.

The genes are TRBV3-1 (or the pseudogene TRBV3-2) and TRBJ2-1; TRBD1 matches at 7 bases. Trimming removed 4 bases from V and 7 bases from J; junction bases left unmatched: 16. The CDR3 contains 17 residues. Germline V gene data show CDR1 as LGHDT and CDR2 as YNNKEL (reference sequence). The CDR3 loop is CASSLPAQDSRGNEQFF. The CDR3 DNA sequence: TGTGCCAGCAGCCTACCCGCTCAGGACAGCAGGGGGAATGAGCAGTTCTTC.

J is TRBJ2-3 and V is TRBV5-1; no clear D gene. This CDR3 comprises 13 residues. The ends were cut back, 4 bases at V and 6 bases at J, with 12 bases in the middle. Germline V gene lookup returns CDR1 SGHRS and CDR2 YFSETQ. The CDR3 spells CASSPPLEDTQYF. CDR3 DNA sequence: TGCGCCAGCAGCCCCCCCCTGGAGGATACGCAGTATTTT.

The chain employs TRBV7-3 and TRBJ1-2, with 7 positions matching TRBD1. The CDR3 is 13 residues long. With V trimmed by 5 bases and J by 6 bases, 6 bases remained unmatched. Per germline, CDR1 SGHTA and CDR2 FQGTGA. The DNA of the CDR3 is TGTGCCAGCAGCACGGGACAGAGGCATGGCTACACCTTC. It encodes CASSTGQRHGYTF. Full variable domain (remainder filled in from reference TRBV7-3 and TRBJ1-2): GAGVSQTPSNKVTEKGKYVELRCDPISGHTALYWYRQSLGQGPEFLIYFQGTGAADDSGLPNDRFFAVRPEGSVSTLKIQRTERGDSAVYLCASSTGQRHGYTFGSGTRLTVV.

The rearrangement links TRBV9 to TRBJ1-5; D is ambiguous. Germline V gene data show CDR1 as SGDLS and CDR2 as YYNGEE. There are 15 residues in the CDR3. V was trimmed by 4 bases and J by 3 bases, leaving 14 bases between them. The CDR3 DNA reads TGTGCCAGCAGCCGAACAACGGGTATCAATCAGCCCCAGCATTTT. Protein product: CASSRTTGINQPQHF.

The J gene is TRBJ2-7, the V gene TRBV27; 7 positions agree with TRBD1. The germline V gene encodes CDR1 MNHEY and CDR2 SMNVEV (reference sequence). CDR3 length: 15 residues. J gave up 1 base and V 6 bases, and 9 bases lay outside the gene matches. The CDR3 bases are TGTGCCAGCAGACCAAATCCGGGACAGTCCTACGAGCAGTACTTC. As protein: CASRPNPGQSYEQYF.

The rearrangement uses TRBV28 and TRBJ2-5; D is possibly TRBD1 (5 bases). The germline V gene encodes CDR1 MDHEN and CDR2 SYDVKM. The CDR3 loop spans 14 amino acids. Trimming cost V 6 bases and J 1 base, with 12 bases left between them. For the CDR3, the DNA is TGTGCCAGCAGCTTTGTCGACAGCCAAGAGACCCAGTACTTC. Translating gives CASSFVDSQETQYF.

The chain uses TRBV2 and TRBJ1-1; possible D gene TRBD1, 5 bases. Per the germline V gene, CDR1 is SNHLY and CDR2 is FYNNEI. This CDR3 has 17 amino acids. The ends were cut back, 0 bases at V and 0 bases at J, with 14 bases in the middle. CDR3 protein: CASSEATRESMNTEAFF. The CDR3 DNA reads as TGTGCCAGCAGTGAAGCAACCAGGGAATCCATGAACACTGAAGCTTTCTTT.